The 32 T cell receptor beta chains given below trace back to one sample, sequenced in a study of cytomegalovirus exposure and HLA in healthy donors. The PCR had 60 Vbeta and 13 Jbeta primers. The protocol was immunoSEQ multiplex PCR, while the TCRdb copy is restricted to in-frame clones and leaves out a portion. The top ten hold about 9.3% of the sample, which has more than 150,000 clones, approximately 83% seen once. Sequencing was performed on PBMCs. These receptors were collected from a young man in good health and CMV-seropositive.

This clone was seen a handful of times. V gene TRBV7-9 combines with J gene TRBJ1-3; TRBD1 might be the D (6 bases). CDR1 SEHNR and CDR2 FQNEAQ come from the germline V gene (reference sequence). CDR3 length equals 14 residues. V gave up 4 bases and J gave up 8 bases, with 15 bases separating them. In DNA, the CDR3 is TGTGCCAGCAGCTCTTCGACAGGCGGATACACCATATATTTT. Its translation: CASSSSTGGYTIYF.

This clone was seen a single time. The chain couples TRBV7-3 to TRBJ2-1; TRBD2 agrees at 10 bases. The junction had 5 bases not matched to a gene; V was cut back by 5 bases and J by 1 base. Germline V gene sequence: CDR1 SGHTA, CDR2 FQGTGA. The CDR3 is made up of 16 amino acids. The CDR3 reads CASSTSSGGSYNEQFF. CDR3 coding DNA: TGTGCCAGCAGCACCTCTAGCGGGGGTTCCTACAATGAGCAGTTCTTC. Using reference TRBV7-3 and TRBJ2-1 for the parts outside the CDR3, the full variable domain is GAGVSQTPSNKVTEKGKYVELRCDPISGHTALYWYRQSLGQGPEFLIYFQGTGAADDSGLPNDRFFAVRPEGSVSTLKIQRTERGDSAVYLCASSTSSGGSYNEQFFGPGTRLTVL.

The rearrangement joins TRBV6-5 to TRBJ2-5, with TRBD2 identical over 11 bases. V lost 6 bases and J lost 3; bases outside the gene matches: 6. Germline V gives CDR1 MNHEY, CDR2 SVGAGI. The length of the CDR3 is 15 residues. CDR3 protein: CASSSGTSGEETQYF. The CDR3 DNA sequence: TGTGCCAGCAGCTCGGGGACTAGCGGAGAAGAGACCCAGTACTTC.

The chain links TRBV18 to TRBJ1-5; 9 nucleotides match TRBD1. The CDR3 runs to 16 residues. Germline V gene sequence: CDR1 KGHSH, CDR2 LQKENI. With 2 bases clipped from V and 0 bases from J, the junction kept 2 bases outside the gene matches. DNA for the CDR3: TGTGCCAGCTCACCAGGGACAGGGTATAGCAATCAGCCCCAGCATTTT. It is translated as CASSPGTGYSNQPQHF.

The chain joins TRBV29-1 to TRBJ1-1; possible D gene TRBD1, 5 bases. Deletions cut 4 bases from V and 4 bases from J, with 13 bases between. CDR3 length: 13 residues. Looked up from germline, CDR1 is SQVTM and CDR2 is ANQGSEA. CDR3 residues: CSVVSQGSTEAFF. As DNA, the CDR3 is TGCAGCGTTGTAAGCCAGGGAAGCACTGAAGCTTTCTTT.

The table lists this clone with a count of one. The V gene is TRBV10-3, the J gene TRBJ2-7; D ambiguous. The CDR3 loop spans 14 amino acids. Trimming shortened V by 3 bases and J by 4 bases, and 13 bases separated the two germline ends. Germline V gene lookup returns CDR1 ENHRY and CDR2 SYGVKD. The CDR3 loop reads CAISDWAEYYEQYF. The CDR3 coding sequence is TGTGCCATCAGTGATTGGGCAGAATATTACGAGCAGTACTTC.

This clone was observed once. The chain employs TRBV5-1 and TRBJ2-7; TRBD1 might be the D (6 bases). The ends were cut back, 5 bases at V and 2 bases at J, with 11 bases in the middle. CDR3 length: 13 amino acids. Germline CDR1 SGHRS, CDR2 YFSETQ. Here the CDR3 reads CASSQGKPYEQYF. The CDR3 DNA reads as TGCGCCAGCAGTCAGGGGAAACCCTACGAGCAGTACTTC.

The chain couples TRBV14 to TRBJ2-3; 8 bases match TRBD2. The CDR3 spans 15 residues. CDR1 and CDR2 (germline): SGHDN, FVKESK. V gave up 2 bases and J gave up 2 bases; unmatched junction bases: 3. The CDR3 is CASSQYGGATDTQYF. The CDR3 region has the DNA TGTGCCAGCAGCCAATACGGGGGGGCCACAGATACGCAGTATTTT.

This chain connects TRBV27 to TRBJ2-7, with a tentative D call TRBD1 (6 bases). The CDR3 is 15 amino acids. The V gene's germline CDR1 is MNHEY and CDR2 SMNVEV (reference sequence). The V end was cut by 3 bases, the J end by 4 bases, with 16 bases between. This CDR3 reads CASSFHQGSPYEQYF. The CDR3 DNA is TGTGCCAGCAGTTTTCATCAGGGGTCCCCTTACGAGCAGTACTTC.

The chain carries TRBV19 and TRBJ1-2; 9 bases match TRBD1. Germline V CDR1 and CDR2: LNHDA, SQIVND (reference sequence). CDR3 length: 15 amino acids. V was pared by 6 bases and J by 4 bases, with 9 bases of the junction left unmatched. This CDR3 reads CASRITGGEVYGYTF. The CDR3 DNA follows: TGTGCCAGTAGAATTACAGGGGGCGAAGTCTATGGCTACACCTTC.

The V gene is TRBV15, the J gene TRBJ2-7, with D perhaps matching TRBD1 (6 bases). Deletions cut 3 bases from V and 2 bases from J, with 11 bases between. The germline V gene has CDR1 LNHNV and CDR2 YYDKDF (reference sequence). The CDR3 is made up of 14 amino acids. In DNA, the CDR3 is TGTGCCACCAGCAGCTCAGGGGCAGCCTACGAGCAGTACTTC. Amino acid sequence: CATSSSGAAYEQYF.

V usage is TRBV7-9 and J usage is TRBJ2-2; D not resolved. The CDR3 runs to 14 residues. The V and J ends lost 0 bases and 3 bases respectively, with 5 bases between them. Germline V gene lookup returns CDR1 SEHNR and CDR2 FQNEAQ (reference sequence). CDR3 nucleotide sequence: TGTGCCAGCAGCTTAGCTACAGACACCGGGGAGCTGTTTTTT. Amino acids: CASSLATDTGELFF.

This chain joins TRBV19 and TRBJ2-5; 9 bases agree with TRBD1. Germline-derived CDR1 and CDR2 are LNHDA and SQIVND (reference sequence). J lost 2 bases, V lost 3 bases, and 7 bases had no gene match. This CDR3 spans 16 amino acids. CDR3 nucleotides: TGTGCCAGTAGTATTTCATTAGGACAGGGGCAAGAGACCCAGTACTTC. Its protein product is CASSISLGQGQETQYF.

The CDR3 nucleotides read TGTGCCAGCAGCTCTCTCCGGGGGGCAAACTACGAGCAGTACTTC. It encodes CASSSLRGANYEQYF. The gene calls are TRBV11-2 and TRBJ2-7; D is possibly TRBD2 (7 bases). The V end was cut by 4 bases, the J end by 3 bases, with 16 bases between. The germline gives CDR1 SGHAT, CDR2 FQNNGV. The CDR3 is made up of 15 amino acids.

The V and J genes are TRBV2 and TRBJ2-7; 8 positions agree with TRBD2. The CDR3 totals 14 residues. V was pared by 4 bases and J by 2 bases, with 4 bases of the junction left unmatched. Germline loops: CDR1 SNHLY, CDR2 FYNNEI. The CDR3 sequence is CASSGAGGPYEQYF. Here the CDR3 DNA reads TGTGCCAGCAGTGGGGCGGGGGGCCCCTACGAGCAGTACTTC.

The count of this clone is one. This chain links TRBV6-5 with TRBJ2-1; 9 bases align to TRBD1. CDR1 and CDR2 from the germline V gene are MNHEY and SVGAGI. This CDR3 contains 16 residues. V shed 2 bases, J shed 1 base, and the junction held 3 bases outside the gene matches. The CDR3: CASSYGTGRSYNEQFF. The DNA for the CDR3 is TGTGCCAGCAGTTACGGGACAGGGAGGTCCTACAATGAGCAGTTCTTC.

The chain has TRBV5-6 and TRBJ2-5; D may be TRBD1 (5 bases). The CDR3 spans 14 residues. Germline V CDR1 and CDR2: SGHDT, YYEEEE. Trimming left V 0 bases short and J 6 bases short, with 12 bases between. CDR3 coding DNA: TGTGCCAGCAGCTTGGACACAGGTTGGCAGACCCAGTACTTC. Amino acid sequence: CASSLDTGWQTQYF.

The chain has TRBV6-1 and TRBJ1-6; 7 bases fit TRBD1. The V and J ends lost 8 bases and 7 bases, in that order; junction bases with no gene match: 5. The CDR3 consists of 13 residues. Germline CDR1 and CDR2: MNHNS and SASEGT. In nucleotides, the CDR3 is TGTGCCAGCCGTGGGACAGCCAATTCACCCCTCCACTTT. Residues: CASRGTANSPLHF.

V and J are TRBV9 and TRBJ2-2, with 7 bases fitting TRBD2. Trimming at V came to 0 bases and at J to 2 bases, leaving 10 bases not matched to a gene. Per germline, CDR1 SGDLS and CDR2 YYNGEE. The CDR3 runs 18 residues. CDR3 region: CASSVDSGGSGNTGELFF. The CDR3 DNA reads TGTGCCAGCAGCGTAGATTCGGGGGGTAGCGGAAACACCGGGGAGCTGTTTTTT.

On this clone: The same CDR3 is also encoded by other DNA sequences in this sample. The chain uses TRBV5-1 and TRBJ2-7; D remains ambiguous. Germline values: CDR1 SGHRS, CDR2 YFSETQ. V dropped 5 bases and J dropped 3 bases, with 9 bases sitting between them. The CDR3 sequence is 12 residues long. CDR3 sequence: CASSLSGYEQYF. The CDR3 nucleotides read TGCGCCAGCAGTCTGTCAGGCTACGAGCAGTACTTC.

The genes are TRBV27 and TRBJ2-3; 8 bases are a match to TRBD2. The V gene's germline CDR1 is MNHEY and CDR2 SMNVEV (reference sequence). This CDR3 contains 13 residues. The V gene end was trimmed by 4 bases and the J gene end by 6 bases; junction bases not matched to a gene: 3. The DNA of the CDR3 is TGTGCCAGCAGTTCTACGGGAGGGGATACGCAGTATTTT. Translation: CASSSTGGDTQYF.

The chain carries TRBV7-9 and TRBJ2-7, with a weak D call TRBD1 (6 bases). Germline V gene sequence: CDR1 SEHNR, CDR2 FQNEAQ (reference sequence). V was cut by 5 bases and J by 4 bases, with 12 bases left in between. CDR3 length: 13 amino acids. DNA of the CDR3: TGTGCCAGCAGCCCAAGACAGGAATACGAGCAGTACTTC. This codes for CASSPRQEYEQYF.

Details on this clone: This sample includes further DNA sequences coding for the same CDR3. CDR3 loop: CASPLTTSASRKNTGELFF. The CDR3 DNA reads TGCGCCAGCCCGCTCACGACTAGCGCCAGCCGAAAGAACACCGGGGAGCTGTTTTTT. The V and J genes are TRBV23-1 and TRBJ2-2, with 8 positions matching TRBD2. TRBV23-1 is an ORF, with its function uncertain. This CDR3 spans 19 amino acids. Trimming took 8 bases from V and 1 from J; bases not matched to a gene: 18.

The V and J genes are TRBV11-2 and TRBJ2-2, with D unresolved. Germline values: CDR1 SGHAT, CDR2 FQNNGV. V lost 2 bases to trimming and J lost 1 base, with 5 bases between them. The CDR3 runs 14 residues. The CDR3 sequence: CASSLTVNTGELFF. The DNA of the CDR3 is TGTGCCAGCAGCTTAACAGTGAACACCGGGGAGCTGTTTTTT.

The CDR3 protein is CASSPRGRANEKLFF. CDR3 sequence (DNA): TGTGCCAGCAGCCCCAGGGGGAGAGCTAATGAAAAACTGTTTTTT. V usage is TRBV9 and J usage is TRBJ1-4; 7 bases line up with TRBD1. The CDR3 length is 15 residues. The J segment lost 3 bases and the V segment lost 4 bases, leaving 6 bases of the junction unmatched. Germline-derived CDR1 and CDR2 are SGDLS and YYNGEE.

A few counts support this clone. The rearrangement joins TRBV4-1 to TRBJ1-1, with D uncertain. The V gene's germline CDR1 is MGHRA and CDR2 YSYEKL. V lost 1 base to trimming and J lost 0 bases, with 6 bases between them. CDR3 length: 14 amino acids. The DNA of the CDR3 is TGCGCCAGCAGCCAAGCCGACTTGAACACTGAAGCTTTCTTT. It translates to CASSQADLNTEAFF.

This chain links TRBV18 with TRBJ2-1; 12 nucleotides match TRBD2. The CDR3 has 17 residues. With 2 bases clipped from V and 7 bases from J, the junction kept 9 bases outside the gene matches. Per the germline V gene, CDR1 is KGHSH and CDR2 is LQKENI. DNA of the CDR3: TGTGCCAGCTCACCATATTATCTAGCGGGGGGGCCTAATGAGCAGTTCTTC. It translates to CASSPYYLAGGPNEQFF.

This clone came up a few times. The chain carries TRBV10-1 and TRBJ1-6; D is ambiguous. The V end lost 4 bases, the J end lost 3 bases, and 4 bases lay between the germline ends. CDR1 is WNHNN and CDR2 is SYGVQD in the germline V gene (reference sequence). This CDR3 region has 13 residues. CDR3: CASSVLYNSPLHF. The CDR3 nucleotides read TGCGCCAGCAGTGTTCTCTATAATTCACCCCTCCACTTT.

The gene calls are TRBV5-1 and TRBJ2-3, with 9 nucleotides matching TRBD1. Trimming at V came to 4 bases and at J to 0 bases, leaving 12 bases not matched to a gene. The CDR3 is made up of 18 amino acids. Germline values: CDR1 SGHRS, CDR2 YFSETQ. The CDR3 DNA is TGCGCCAGCAGCCTCGGACAGGGGAGGATTTCTAGCACAGATACGCAGTATTTT. Translating gives CASSLGQGRISSTDTQYF.

The CDR3 here is CASSFGGSSYNEQFF. The CDR3 nucleotides read TGTGCCAGCAGTTTCGGCGGCAGCTCCTACAATGAGCAGTTCTTC. The rearrangement uses TRBV27 and TRBJ2-1; D is uncertain. The V and J ends lost 3 bases and 0 bases respectively, with 9 bases between them. The germline gives CDR1 MNHEY, CDR2 SMNVEV (reference sequence). This CDR3 has 15 residues.

In this sample, this clone turned up once. The genes are TRBV6-1 and TRBJ1-2; unclear D gene. V dropped 3 bases and J dropped 8 bases, with 13 bases sitting between them. CDR1 is MNHNS and CDR2 is SASEGT in the germline V gene. CDR3 length equals 13 residues. In DNA, the CDR3 is TGTGCCAGCAGTGAGGCTGATGCGCGGGGCTACACCTTC. Its protein is CASSEADARGYTF.

The chain combines TRBV29-1 with TRBJ2-7; no clear D. V dropped 4 bases and J dropped 0 bases, with 10 bases sitting between them. The CDR3 loop spans 13 amino acids. CDR1 is SQVTM, CDR2 ANQGSEA, per germline. This CDR3 is CSVVHTVSYEQYF. The CDR3 coding sequence is TGCAGCGTTGTACACACCGTCTCCTACGAGCAGTACTTC.